The present TCR beta chain was sequenced within a study of Ad26.COV2.S vaccination and SARS-CoV-2 variants. The wider study: Intramuscularly, Ad26.COV2.S was given either once or twice, 56 days apart. Whole-study results and caveats: Substantial breadth in spike-specific CD8+ and CD4+ T cell responses was reportedly seen after vaccination. Vaccine recipients and placebo recipients showed similar non-spike TCR breadth.

The germline V gene encodes CDR1 SNHLY and CDR2 FYNNEI. The CDR3 has 12 residues. Trimming removed 2 bases at V and 3 bases at J, with 2 bases between. Specified treatment: 15 to 20 received Ad26.COV2.S at low or high dose, single or two shots; several received placebo; per-sample allocation not given. On day 63 after the first injection, vaccine and placebo recipients gave samples. A word on this clone: Its specificity is unknown.

The method was immunoSEQ multiplex PCR; TCRdb's version includes in-frame clones alone and lacks a portion of them. Of more than 300,000 clones listed, 75% to 90% are singletons. The sequenced sample was peripheral blood, obtained in a trial of Ad26.COV2.S vaccine versus placebo. The V and J genes are TRBV2 and TRBJ1-3, with D uncertain. This receptor was identified in a person between 18 and 65 years old who received the Ad26.COV2.S COVID-19 vaccine or a placebo. The CDR3 DNA reads as TGTGCCAGCAGTGAATATGGAAACACCATATATTTT. This sequence encodes CASSEYGNTIYF.